This T cell receptor (beta chain) was captured by sequencing in a study of blood T cell repertoires in COVID-19. Clones were sequenced by immunoSEQ multiplex PCR, and TCRdb holds only the in-frame ones, with some missing. The data hold about 140,000 clones, with around 80% observed a single time. There are 15 residues in the CDR3. V lost 4 bases, J lost 9 bases, and 12 bases stayed unmatched. Germline V lookup: CDR1 SGDLS, CDR2 YYNGEE. Sequences were obtained from peripheral blood. The V gene is TRBV9, the J gene TRBJ2-2; 7 bases align to TRBD2. The receptor was isolated from a man aged 60-69 years with acute or convalescent COVID-19. As DNA, the CDR3 is TGTGCCAGCAGCTCATCTACCGACGGGAGGAGGGAGCTGTTTTTT. It codes for CASSSSTDGRRELFF.